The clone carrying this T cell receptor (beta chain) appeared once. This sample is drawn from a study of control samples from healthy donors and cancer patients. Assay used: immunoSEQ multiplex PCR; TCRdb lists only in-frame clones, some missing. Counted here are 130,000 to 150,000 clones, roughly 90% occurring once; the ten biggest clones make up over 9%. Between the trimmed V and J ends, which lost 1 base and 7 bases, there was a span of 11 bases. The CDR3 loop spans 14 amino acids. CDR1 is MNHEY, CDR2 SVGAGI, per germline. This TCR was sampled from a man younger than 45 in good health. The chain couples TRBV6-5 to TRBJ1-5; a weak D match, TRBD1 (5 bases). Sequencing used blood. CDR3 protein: CASSYLRGEQPQHF. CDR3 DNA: TGTGCCAGCAGTTACTTGAGGGGAGAGCAGCCCCAGCATTTT.